The rows below give T cell receptor beta chains drawn from one sample of a study of low-dose radiotherapy and immunotherapy resistance in tumors. One entry per CDR3 protein results from TCRdb running MiXCR on the reads. The profile covers about 35,000 distinct CDR3 sequences, with more than 20% appearing a single time and about a tenth taken by the ten largest. The starting material was PBMCs, obtained after low-dose radiotherapy plus immunotherapy. The receptor source for this set is a female donor with ovarian cancer. The CDR3 runs from the conserved cysteine through the conserved F or W.

V gene | CDR3 length | CDR3 protein
TRBV4-3 | 15 | CASSQDRGPGQPQHF
TRBV19 | 16 | CAIRTGRNKGGTEAFF
TRBV5-1 | 11 | CASSQGQAQYF
TRBV9 | 15 | CASSPRGHGTGELFF
TRBV2 | 15 | CASSSAGTGNEKLFF
TRBV10-3 | 13 | CAISKGQGVEQYF
TRBV14 | 16 | CASSQDRQGERYEQYF
TRBV28 | 15 | CASSSAQGNVNEQYF
TRBV29-1 | 13 | CSVELATNEKLFF
TRBV28 | 14 | CASKGAFVNNEQFF
TRBV27 | 14 | CASSLPEVTGELFF
TRBV28 | 18 | CASRPGAGTFSGANVLTF
TRBV11-2 | 11 | CASSLRREQYF
TRBV12-3/TRBV12-4 | 16 | CASSLGTGSGANVLTF
TRBV2 | 14 | CASLSGGASYEQYF
TRBV28 | 15 | CASRGVGGKSYEQYF
TRBV29-1 | 13 | CSVARELNTEAFF
TRBV20-1 | 14 | CSFPRTGGATEAFF
TRBV13 | 11 | CASSFQETQYF
TRBV7-8 | 11 | CAAGEDNEQFF
TRBV28 | 14 | CCSVTSGGVYGYTF
TRBV29-1 | 16 | CSVEEGTGMGNQPQHF
TRBV4-3 | 15 | CASSPGQGGTDTQYF
TRBV12-3/TRBV12-4 | 13 | CASRLQGYYEQYF
TRBV2 | 10 | CASRLYEQYF
TRBV5-1 | 15 | CASSPKGSDTGELFF
TRBV5-1 | 17 | CASRRVTSGGQSDTQYF
TRBV10-3 | 19 | CAISESILGQISGANVLTF
TRBV28 | 15 | CASSFRTGNRETQYF
TRBV6-9 | 15 | CASSYLGSYQETQYF
TRBV27 | 13 | CASTGQGATEAFF
TRBV20-1 | 15 | CSALPGRGSTDTQYF
TRBV2 | 14 | CASSELDKGTEAFF
TRBV19 | 14 | CASSLQGKGTEAFF
TRBV25-1 | 11 | CASSFVGELFF
TRBV5-8 | 15 | CASSFPSSGANVLTF
TRBV19 | 14 | CASSIKIGVDGYTF
TRBV19 | 15 | CASSISGAANEKLFF
TRBV28 | 15 | CASSTPGRVPYEQYF
TRBV29-1 | 14 | CSVDRDWTTDTQYF
TRBV4-2 | 17 | CASSQGGLAGGTGELFF
TRBV24-1 | 15 | CATNSGQRGTDTQYF
TRBV12-3/TRBV12-4 | 15 | CASSSSGTSGVEQYF
TRBV6-2/TRBV6-3 | 15 | CASYRSAPNTGELFF
TRBV20-1 | 13 | CSAREDRGYEQYF
TRBV30 | 12 | CAWSPSNYEQYF
TRBV27 | 14 | CASKGTGYRGEQFF
TRBV2 | 15 | CASSEVRTGGNEQFF
TRBV20-1 | 13 | CSAGDRRNYGYTF
TRBV6-6 | 14 | CASSYSGGNTEAFF
TRBV5-3 | 13 | CASSLAKGTEAFF
TRBV12-3/TRBV12-4 | 15 | CASSPDPRGNQPQHF
TRBV19 | 15 | CASSPLGGAVDTQYF
TRBV9 | 13 | CASSVHVNQPQHF
TRBV5-1 | 14 | CASSLVPGANEQFF
TRBV27 | 15 | CASSPGTSGRNEQFF
TRBV6-5 | 17 | CASSYSAQGGRNQPQHF
TRBV5-1 | 16 | CASSLGQGGAKNIQYF